These 13 T cell receptor beta chains were sequenced from one sample in a study of blood T cell repertoires in COVID-19. Here immunoSEQ multiplex PCR was the method, and the copy in TCRdb shows in-frame clones only, minus some. The sample gives 200,000 to 250,000 clones, 85% to 90% of which show up once; about 4.1% is in the top ten. Sequenced material: peripheral blood. The source of these receptors is a man aged 50 to 59 with acute or convalescent COVID-19.

The V and J genes are TRBV27 and TRBJ2-1, with 9 bases that match TRBD1. The CDR3 loop spans 13 amino acids. With 11 bases clipped from V and 9 bases from J, the junction kept 11 bases outside the gene matches. Germline CDR1 MNHEY, CDR2 SMNVEV (reference sequence). The CDR3 here is CALGTGSSGEQFF. The CDR3 coding sequence is TGTGCCCTCGGGACAGGGTCATCTGGTGAGCAGTTCTTC.

The chain couples TRBV6-5 to TRBJ1-1; no reliable D call. Germline V gene sequence: CDR1 MNHEY, CDR2 SVGAGI. This CDR3 region has 14 residues. V lost 1 base to trimming and J lost 0 bases, with 6 bases between them. The CDR3 loop reads CASSYLQVNTEAFF. Here the CDR3 DNA reads TGTGCCAGCAGTTACTTGCAGGTGAACACTGAAGCTTTCTTT.

This CDR3 reads CASGQGTRGAFF. The CDR3 DNA sequence: TGTGCCAGCGGACAGGGTACAAGGGGAGCTTTCTTT. This sequence joins TRBV27 and TRBJ1-1, with 8 bases that match TRBD1. The CDR3 covers 12 residues. Trimming took 8 bases from V and 10 from J; bases not matched to a gene: 9. The germline CDR1 and CDR2 sequences are MNHEY and SMNVEV (reference sequence).

In this sample, this clone turned up once. The chain links TRBV6-5 to TRBJ1-6; D might be TRBD1 (5 bases). This CDR3 spans 16 amino acids. The ends were cut back, 3 bases at V and 6 bases at J, with 15 bases in the middle. Looked up from germline, CDR1 is MNHEY and CDR2 is SVGAGI. CDR3: CASSYGPGRANSPLHF. For the CDR3, the DNA is TGTGCCAGCAGTTATGGTCCCGGCAGGGCTAATTCACCCCTCCACTTT.

V usage is TRBV15 and J usage is TRBJ1-6, with a weak D call TRBD1 (5 bases). This CDR3 has 14 amino acids. CDR1 LNHNV and CDR2 YYDKDF come from the germline V gene (reference sequence). V was cut by 3 bases and J by 9 bases, with 12 bases left in between. CDR3 nucleotide sequence: TGTGCCACCAGCAGGTCCAGGGTGGGTTCACCCCTCCACTTT. This sequence encodes CATSRSRVGSPLHF.

V gene TRBV5-4 combines with J gene TRBJ2-2; no clear D gene. The CDR3 contains 11 residues. V lost 2 bases and J lost 6, with 2 bases in between. CDR1 SGHNT and CDR2 YYREEE come from the germline V gene (reference sequence). The CDR3 sequence: CASSFAGELFF. The CDR3 bases are TGTGCCAGCAGCTTCGCCGGGGAGCTGTTTTTT.

Only one count was recorded for this clone. The chain combines TRBV27 with TRBJ1-2; TRBD1 aligns across 7 bases. CDR1 MNHEY and CDR2 SMNVEV come from the germline V gene (reference sequence). The CDR3 is 14 residues long. The junction had 4 bases not matched to a gene; V was cut back by 3 bases and J by 3 bases. The CDR3 bases are TGTGCCAGCAGTTTTAACAGGGGAGACTATGGCTACACCTTC. Translation gives CASSFNRGDYGYTF.

The chain joins TRBV4-1 to TRBJ1-5; D is uncertain. Trimming cost V 2 bases and J 4 bases, with 9 bases left between them. CDR1 and CDR2 (germline): MGHRA, YSYEKL. The CDR3 contains 14 residues. CDR3 nucleotide sequence: TGCGCCAGCAGCCAACCCGGGGTGAATCAGCCCCAGCATTTT. Amino acid sequence: CASSQPGVNQPQHF.

This rearrangement joins TRBV4-2 to TRBJ1-3; perhaps TRBD1 as D (5 bases). V was shortened by 0 bases and J by 3 bases, with 6 bases between the two germline ends. Germline V gives CDR1 LGHNA, CDR2 YNFKEQ. The CDR3 covers 14 residues. The CDR3 reads CASSQEQVGNTIYF. In DNA form, the CDR3 reads TGTGCCAGCAGCCAAGAACAGGTTGGAAACACCATATATTTT.

This sequence joins TRBV7-2 and TRBJ1-6; no definite D call. CDR1 SGHTA and CDR2 FQGNSA come from the germline V gene. V dropped 2 bases and J dropped 3 bases, with 11 bases sitting between them. This CDR3 is 16 amino acids long. The CDR3 region has the DNA TGTGCCAGCAGCTTAACGGCTGGAGGCTATAATTCACCCCTCCACTTT. Translation: CASSLTAGGYNSPLHF.

The chain uses TRBV2 and TRBJ1-2, with no clear D. The CDR3 length is 16 residues. Germline loops: CDR1 SNHLY, CDR2 FYNNEI. Between the trimmed V and J ends, which lost 6 bases and 0 bases, there was a span of 17 bases. This CDR3 reads CASSETWASANYGYTF. The CDR3 DNA reads as TGTGCCAGCAGCGAGACCTGGGCCTCAGCTAACTATGGCTACACCTTC.

The V gene is TRBV19, the J gene TRBJ1-2; 8 bases agree with TRBD1. The CDR3 loop spans 16 amino acids. The germline gives CDR1 LNHDA, CDR2 SQIVND (reference sequence). Trimming took 4 bases from V and 6 from J; bases not matched to a gene: 13. The CDR3 nucleotides are TGTGCCAGTAGTACTCCCCGACAGGGGTCCCCCCATGGCTACACCTTC. Translating gives CASSTPRQGSPHGYTF.

With respect to this clone: The sample holds other DNA sequences that translate to the same CDR3. The rearrangement joins TRBV7-9 to TRBJ1-6; D gene ambiguous. Germline V gene lookup returns CDR1 SEHNR and CDR2 FQNEAQ (reference sequence). V was trimmed by 1 base and J by 10 bases, leaving 5 bases between them. This CDR3 has 12 amino acids. CDR3 nucleotide sequence: TGTGCCAGCAGCTTAGAGCCCTCACCCCTCCACTTT. It is translated as CASSLEPSPLHF.